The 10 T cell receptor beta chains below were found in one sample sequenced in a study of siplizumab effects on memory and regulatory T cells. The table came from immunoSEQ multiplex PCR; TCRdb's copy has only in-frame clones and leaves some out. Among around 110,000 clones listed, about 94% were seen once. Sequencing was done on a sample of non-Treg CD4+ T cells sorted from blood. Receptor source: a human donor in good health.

For the CDR3, the DNA is TGTGCCAGCAGCCATACCTGGAACACTGAAGCTTTCTTT. Translating it yields CASSHTWNTEAFF. This chain joins TRBV5-8 and TRBJ1-1, with no clear D. V gave up 4 bases and J gave up 1 base, with 8 bases separating them. Germline V gene lookup returns CDR1 SGHTS and CDR2 YDEGEE. The CDR3 runs to 13 residues.

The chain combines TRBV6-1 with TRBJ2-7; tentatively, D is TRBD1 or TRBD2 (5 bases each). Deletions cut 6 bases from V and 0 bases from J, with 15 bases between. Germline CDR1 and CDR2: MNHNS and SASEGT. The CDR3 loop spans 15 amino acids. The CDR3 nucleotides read TGTGCCAGCAGACGAAAGCGAGGGGACTCCTACGAGCAGTACTTC. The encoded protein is CASRRKRGDSYEQYF.

The CDR3 nucleotides are TGTGCCAGCAGTTATATTCTGAACACCGGGGAGCTGTTTTTT. Translation gives CASSYILNTGELFF. The chain links TRBV6-5 to TRBJ2-2; D is uncertain. Germline V CDR1 and CDR2: MNHEY, SVGAGI. V lost 3 bases and J lost 1, with 6 bases in between. CDR3 length: 14 amino acids.

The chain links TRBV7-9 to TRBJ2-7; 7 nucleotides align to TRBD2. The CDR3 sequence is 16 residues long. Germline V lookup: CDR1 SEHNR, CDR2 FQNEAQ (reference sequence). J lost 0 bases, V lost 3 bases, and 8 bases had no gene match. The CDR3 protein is CASSFMASGSSYEQYF. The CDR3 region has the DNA TGTGCCAGCAGCTTTATGGCTAGCGGATCCTCCTACGAGCAGTACTTC. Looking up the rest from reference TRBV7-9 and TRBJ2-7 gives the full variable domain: DTGVSQNPRHKITKRGQNVTFRCDPISEHNRLYWYRQTLGQGPEFLTYFQNEAQLEKSRLLSDRFSAERPKGSFSTLEIQRTEQGDSAMYLCASSFMASGSSYEQYFGPGTRLTVT.

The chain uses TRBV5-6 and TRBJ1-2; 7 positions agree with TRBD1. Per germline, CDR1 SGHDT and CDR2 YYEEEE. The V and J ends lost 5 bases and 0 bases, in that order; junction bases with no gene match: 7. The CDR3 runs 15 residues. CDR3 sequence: CASRTTQGANYGYTF. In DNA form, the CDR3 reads TGTGCCAGCAGAACGACGCAGGGGGCTAACTATGGCTACACCTTC.

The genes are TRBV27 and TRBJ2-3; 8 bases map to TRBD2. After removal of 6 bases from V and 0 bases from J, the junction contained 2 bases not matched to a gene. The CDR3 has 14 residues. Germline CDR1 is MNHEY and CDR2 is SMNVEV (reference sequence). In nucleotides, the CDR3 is TGTGCCAGCAGGGAGCGGGGGAGCACAGATACGCAGTATTTT. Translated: CASRERGSTDTQYF.

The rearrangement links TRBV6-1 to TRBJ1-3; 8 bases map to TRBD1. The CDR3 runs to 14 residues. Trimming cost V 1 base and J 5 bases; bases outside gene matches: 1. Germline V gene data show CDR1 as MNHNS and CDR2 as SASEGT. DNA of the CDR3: TGTGCCAGCAGTGAAGGGACAGGGAGAAACACCATATATTTT. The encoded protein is CASSEGTGRNTIYF.

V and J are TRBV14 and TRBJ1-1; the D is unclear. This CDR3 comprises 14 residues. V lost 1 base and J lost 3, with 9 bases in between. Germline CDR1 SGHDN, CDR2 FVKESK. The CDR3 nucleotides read TGTGCCAGCAGCCAAGTTGTGTGGGACACTGAAGCTTTCTTT. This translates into CASSQVVWDTEAFF.

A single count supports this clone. CDR3 amino acids: CASSRWTGGTGELFF. CDR3 DNA sequence: TGTGCCAGCAGTCGCTGGACAGGGGGCACCGGGGAGCTGTTTTTT. The rearrangement joins TRBV27 to TRBJ2-2, with 10 bases aligning to TRBD1. CDR1 and CDR2 (germline): MNHEY, SMNVEV (reference sequence). J gave up 4 bases and V 5 bases, and 4 bases lay outside the gene matches. CDR3 length equals 15 residues.

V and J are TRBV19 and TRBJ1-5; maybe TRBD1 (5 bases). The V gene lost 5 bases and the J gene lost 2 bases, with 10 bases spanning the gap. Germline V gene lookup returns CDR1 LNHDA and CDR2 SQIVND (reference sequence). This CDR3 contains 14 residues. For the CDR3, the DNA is TGTGCCAGTAGTTCAGGGTGGGGCAATCAGCCCCAGCATTTT. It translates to CASSSGWGNQPQHF.